Below, 17 T cell receptor beta chains from the same sample are listed, as sequenced in a study of blood T cells in healthy people across ages (dated by TCRdb to 2014 to 2015). Libraries were prepared through 5' RACE. These reads were obtained on an Illumina HiSeq 2500. A second roughly 6 to 11 cycle PCR used a sample-barcoded 5' primer and a J-beta primer mix. TCRdb redid the processing of the public reads, applying fastp at Q25 and MiXCR, and retained in-frame beta chains. Records with the same CDR3 protein are collapsed into one entry carrying the most frequent genes and DNA. This sample holds almost 1 million distinct CDR3 sequences; about 53% were observed only once. Together, the top ten hold about 20% of the sample. Material for sequencing was blood. Receptors were obtained from a woman aged 60-75 years in good health.

This clonotype was recorded a few times. V gene TRBV10-3 combines with J gene TRBJ2-6; tentatively, D is TRBD1 or TRBD2 (5 bases each). This CDR3 contains 18 residues. The V and J ends lost 6 bases and 0 bases respectively, with 18 bases between them. From germline, CDR1 is ENHRY and CDR2 SYGVKD. Here the CDR3 reads CAISLTGPQDSGANVLTF. DNA for the CDR3: TGTGCCATCAGCTTGACGGGACCCCAGGACTCTGGGGCCAACGTCCTGACTTTC.

In its sample, this clonotype was seen once. The V and J genes are TRBV5-1 and TRBJ2-4, with D possibly being TRBD1 (5 bases). This CDR3 has 17 residues. Germline lookup yields CDR1 SGHRS and CDR2 YFSETQ. V was cut by 4 bases and J by 0 bases, with 17 bases left in between. The CDR3 DNA reads as TGCGCCAGCAGCGCCGACAGCACACCTTTAGCCAAAAACATTCAGTACTTC. It is translated as CASSADSTPLAKNIQYF.

V usage is TRBV6-6 and J usage is TRBJ1-6; TRBD1 matches 10 bases. In germline, CDR1 is MNHNY, CDR2 SVGAGI (reference sequence). The CDR3 has 15 amino acids. J lost 8 bases, V lost 5 bases, and 6 bases had no gene match. The CDR3 nucleotides read TGTGCCAGCAGTACCGGGACAGGGGATTATTCACCCCTCCACTTT. It translates to CASSTGTGDYSPLHF.

In its sample, this clonotype was seen a few times. The rearrangement links TRBV6-2 or TRBV6-3 to TRBJ2-7; possible D gene TRBD2, 5 bases. The DNA end favors TRBJ2-5, so the J call may be wrong. This CDR3 is 13 amino acids long. The germline V gene encodes CDR1 MNHEY and CDR2 SVGEGT. The CDR3 spells CASSYSAGKTQYF. The CDR3 coding sequence is TGTGCCAGCAGTTACAGTGCCGGGAAGACCCAGTACTTC.

V gene TRBV5-1 combines with J gene TRBJ2-7; TRBD2 matches at 10 bases. The CDR3 is made up of 19 amino acids. The J segment lost 0 bases and the V segment lost 0 bases, leaving 12 bases of the junction unmatched. The germline V gene encodes CDR1 SGHRS and CDR2 YFSETQ. The CDR3 coding sequence is TGCGCCAGCAGCTTGGTGTGGCTAGCGGGAGCTGGGCCCTCCTACGAGCAGTACTTC. Protein product: CASSLVWLAGAGPSYEQYF.

The gene calls are TRBV20-1 and TRBJ2-7, with 16 bases aligning to TRBD2. Trimming at V came to 6 bases and at J to 4 bases, leaving 9 bases not matched to a gene. This CDR3 contains 16 residues. Germline CDR1 reads DFQATT; CDR2 reads SNEGSKA (reference sequence). In DNA, the CDR3 is TGCAGTGCCCGGGGACTAGCGGGAGGGCCTTGGTACGAGCAGTACTTC. The encoded protein is CSARGLAGGPWYEQYF.

The gene calls are TRBV11-2 and TRBJ2-5; 10 nucleotides agree with TRBD1. The CDR3 spans 17 residues. The ends lost 5 bases at V and 4 bases at J; junction bases unmatched: 13. CDR1 is SGHAT and CDR2 is FQNNGV in the germline V gene. In DNA, the CDR3 is TGTGCCAGCAGCGGGGGACAGGGGAGATCTTGGAGAGAGACCCAGTACTTC. It is translated as CASSGGQGRSWRETQYF. The complete variable domain, with remaining parts taken from reference TRBV11-2 and TRBJ2-5, reads EAGVAQSPRYKIIEKRQSVAFWCNPISGHATLYWYQQILGQGPKLLIQFQNNGVVDDSQLPKDRFSAERLKGVDSTLKIQPAKLEDSAVYLCASSGGQGRSWRETQYFGPGTRLLVL.

This clonotype was counted once. V is TRBV5-1 and J is TRBJ2-7; no clear D gene. Germline V gene sequence: CDR1 SGHRS, CDR2 YFSETQ. V was clipped by 7 bases and J by 7 bases, with 12 bases between them. This CDR3 spans 11 amino acids. The DNA of the CDR3 is TGCGCCAGCCACTACTACAATGAGCAGTACTTC. Amino acids: CASHYYNEQYF.

V usage is TRBV4-1 and J usage is TRBJ1-1; a weak D match, TRBD1 (6 bases). Per the germline V gene, CDR1 is MGHRA and CDR2 is YSYEKL. The CDR3 runs to 13 residues. Trimming pared 5 bases from V and 4 bases from J, leaving 11 bases between. The DNA for the CDR3 is TGCGCCAGCAGCTGGACAGTGATCACTGAAGCTTTCTTT. Amino acids: CASSWTVITEAFF.

J is TRBJ2-1 and V is TRBV2; TRBD2 matches 10 bases. V was pared by 3 bases and J by 5 bases, with 13 bases of the junction left unmatched. CDR1 and CDR2 from the germline V gene are SNHLY and FYNNEI. The CDR3 sequence is 18 residues long. The CDR3 DNA sequence: TGTGCCAGCAGTGACCCCGCCCCTACTAGCGGGAAGGACAATGAGCAGTTCTTC. Translation: CASSDPAPTSGKDNEQFF.

This sequence joins TRBV20-1 and TRBJ2-7; D perhaps matches TRBD1 (5 bases). Trimming cost V 3 bases and J 7 bases, with 25 bases left between them. CDR3 length equals 16 residues. Germline lookup yields CDR1 DFQATT and CDR2 SNEGSKA (reference sequence). CDR3 amino acids: CSASPMSGPTSEEQYF. CDR3 coding DNA: TGCAGTGCTAGTCCTATGTCAGGGCCTACCTCTGAGGAGCAGTACTTC.

This clonotype was observed a handful of times. The V call is TRBV20-1, the J call TRBJ2-3, with TRBD1 identical over 7 bases. This CDR3 has 15 residues. Germline CDR1 DFQATT, CDR2 SNEGSKA (reference sequence). J lost 3 bases, V lost 2 bases, and 8 bases had no gene match. Written as DNA, the CDR3 is TGCAGTGCTAGACAGGCGACAGGGAAGACAGATACGCAGTATTTT. It is translated as CSARQATGKTDTQYF.

The chain combines TRBV9 with TRBJ2-7; the D gene is possibly TRBD2 (5 bases). V was shortened by 3 bases and J by 0 bases, with 13 bases between the two germline ends. Germline CDR1 SGDLS, CDR2 YYNGEE. The CDR3 runs to 15 residues. In DNA form, the CDR3 reads TGTGCCAGCAGCGCAACGGGATTCAGCTCCTACGAGCAGTACTTC. Residues: CASSATGFSSYEQYF. Supplemented by reference TRBV9 and TRBJ2-7, the full variable domain reads DSGVTQTPKHLITATGQRVTLRCSPRSGDLSVYWYQQSLDQGLQFLIQYYNGEERAKGNILERFSAQQFPDLHSELNLSSLELGDSALYFCASSATGFSSYEQYFGPGTRLTVT.

This clonotype has only one observation. The chain combines TRBV5-6 with TRBJ2-3; 7 nucleotides line up with TRBD2. J was trimmed by 11 bases and V by 0 bases; bases with no gene match: 6. The CDR3 runs 13 residues. Germline values: CDR1 SGHDT, CDR2 YYEEEE. The CDR3 region is CASSLAEWGGQYF. The CDR3 coding sequence is TGTGCCAGCAGCTTGGCGGAGTGGGGGGGGCAGTATTTT.

The J gene is TRBJ1-1, the V gene TRBV11-2, with 7 bases fitting TRBD1. The CDR3 has 13 amino acids. V was pared by 6 bases and J by 3 bases, with 4 bases of the junction left unmatched. Germline V lookup: CDR1 SGHAT, CDR2 FQNNGV. CDR3 coding DNA: TGTGCCAGCAGGGGACAGTCAGACACTGAAGCTTTCTTT. This gives the protein CASRGQSDTEAFF.

This chain connects TRBV24-1 to TRBJ2-3, with D possibly TRBD2 on 6 matching bases. CDR1 KGHDR and CDR2 SFDVKD come from the germline V gene. Trimming pared 5 bases from V and 4 bases from J, leaving 21 bases between. This CDR3 contains 17 residues. CDR3: CATSGARRGTVADTQYF. The DNA for the CDR3 is TGTGCCACCAGTGGCGCCCGCCGGGGGACGGTTGCAGATACGCAGTATTTT.

In this sample, this clonotype turned up a few times. The chain couples TRBV7-2 to TRBJ2-5; D perhaps matches TRBD2 (5 bases). V was trimmed by 2 bases and J by 9 bases, leaving 10 bases between them. CDR3 length equals 12 residues. CDR1 and CDR2 from the germline V gene are SGHTA and FQGNSA. The CDR3 loop reads CASSLNPGAQYF. As DNA, the CDR3 is TGTGCCAGCAGCTTAAACCCCGGGGCCCAGTACTTC.